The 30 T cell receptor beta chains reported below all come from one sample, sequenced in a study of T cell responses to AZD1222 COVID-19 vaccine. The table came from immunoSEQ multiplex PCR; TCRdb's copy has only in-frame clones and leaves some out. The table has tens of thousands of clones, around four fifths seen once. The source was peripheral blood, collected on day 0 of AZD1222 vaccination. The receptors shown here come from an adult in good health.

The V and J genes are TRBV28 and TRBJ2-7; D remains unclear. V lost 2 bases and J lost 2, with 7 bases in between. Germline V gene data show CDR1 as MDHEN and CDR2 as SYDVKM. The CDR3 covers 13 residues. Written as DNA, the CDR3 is TGTGCCAGCAGTTTAAGTGTTCCCTACGAGCAGTACTTC. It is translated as CASSLSVPYEQYF.

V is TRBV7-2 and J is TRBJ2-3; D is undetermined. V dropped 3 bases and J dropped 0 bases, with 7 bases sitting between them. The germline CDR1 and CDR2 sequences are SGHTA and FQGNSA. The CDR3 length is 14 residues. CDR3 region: CASSFTASTDTQYF. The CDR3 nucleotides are TGTGCCAGCAGCTTTACGGCAAGCACAGATACGCAGTATTTT.

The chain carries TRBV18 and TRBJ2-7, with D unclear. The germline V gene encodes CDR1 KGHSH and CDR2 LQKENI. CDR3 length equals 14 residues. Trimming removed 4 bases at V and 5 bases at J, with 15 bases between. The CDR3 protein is CASSRARVRNEQYF. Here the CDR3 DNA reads TGTGCCAGCTCACGGGCCCGGGTCCGCAACGAGCAGTACTTC.

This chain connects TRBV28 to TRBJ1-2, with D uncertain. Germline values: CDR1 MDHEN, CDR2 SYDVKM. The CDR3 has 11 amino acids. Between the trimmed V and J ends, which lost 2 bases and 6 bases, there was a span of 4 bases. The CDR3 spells CASSLTNGYTF. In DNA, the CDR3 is TGTGCCAGCAGTTTAACTAATGGCTACACCTTC.

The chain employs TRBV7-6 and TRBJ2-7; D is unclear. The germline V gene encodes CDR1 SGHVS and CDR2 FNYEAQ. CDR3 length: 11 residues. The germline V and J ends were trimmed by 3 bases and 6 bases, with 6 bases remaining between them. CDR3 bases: TGTGCCAGCAGCTTGGGTCGCGAGCAGTACTTC. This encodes CASSLGREQYF.

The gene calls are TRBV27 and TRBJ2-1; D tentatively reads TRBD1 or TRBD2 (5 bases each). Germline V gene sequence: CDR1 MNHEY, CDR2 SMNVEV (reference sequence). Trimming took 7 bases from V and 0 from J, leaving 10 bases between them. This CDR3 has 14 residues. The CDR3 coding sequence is TGTGCCAGCATGGCAGGGAGCTCCTACAATGAGCAGTTCTTC. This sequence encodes CASMAGSSYNEQFF.

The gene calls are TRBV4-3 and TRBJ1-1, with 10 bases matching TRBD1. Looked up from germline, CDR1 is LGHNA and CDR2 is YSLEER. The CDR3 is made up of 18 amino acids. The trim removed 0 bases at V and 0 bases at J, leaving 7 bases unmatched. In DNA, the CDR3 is TGCGCCAGCAGCCAAGAATGGGGACAGGGGACTTTGAACACTGAAGCTTTCTTT. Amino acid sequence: CASSQEWGQGTLNTEAFF.

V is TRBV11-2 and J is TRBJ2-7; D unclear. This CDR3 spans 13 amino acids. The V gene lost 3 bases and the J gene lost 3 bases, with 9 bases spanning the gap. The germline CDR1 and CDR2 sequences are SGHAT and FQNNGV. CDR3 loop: CASSFSRSYEQYF. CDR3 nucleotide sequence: TGTGCCAGCAGCTTTAGCCGGAGCTACGAGCAGTACTTC.

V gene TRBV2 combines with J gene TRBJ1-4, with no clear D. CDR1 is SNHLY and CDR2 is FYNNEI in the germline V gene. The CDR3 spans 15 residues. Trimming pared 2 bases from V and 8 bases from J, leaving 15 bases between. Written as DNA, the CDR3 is TGTGCCAGCAGTGAACTAGGCCAATCCAGCGAAAAACTGTTTTTT. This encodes CASSELGQSSEKLFF.

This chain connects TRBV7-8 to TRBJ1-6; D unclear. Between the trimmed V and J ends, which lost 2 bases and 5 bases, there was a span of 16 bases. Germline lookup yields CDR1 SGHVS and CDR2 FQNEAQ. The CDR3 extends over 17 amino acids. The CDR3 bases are TGTGCCAGCAGCTTATTGGGCAGTGGTGGGAATAATTCACCCCTCCACTTT. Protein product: CASSLLGSGGNNSPLHF.

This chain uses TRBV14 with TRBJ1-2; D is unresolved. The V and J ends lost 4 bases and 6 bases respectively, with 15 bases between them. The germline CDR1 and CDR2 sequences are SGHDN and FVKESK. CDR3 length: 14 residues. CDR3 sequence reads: CASSPLDRSDGYTF. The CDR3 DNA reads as TGTGCCAGCAGCCCCCTGGACCGGTCCGATGGCTACACCTTC.

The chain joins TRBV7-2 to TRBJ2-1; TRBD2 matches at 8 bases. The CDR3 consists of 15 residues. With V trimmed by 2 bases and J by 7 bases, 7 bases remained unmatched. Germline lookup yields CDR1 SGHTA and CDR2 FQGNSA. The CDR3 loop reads CASSLMAGGENEQFF. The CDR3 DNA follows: TGTGCCAGCAGCTTAATGGCGGGAGGAGAGAATGAGCAGTTCTTC.

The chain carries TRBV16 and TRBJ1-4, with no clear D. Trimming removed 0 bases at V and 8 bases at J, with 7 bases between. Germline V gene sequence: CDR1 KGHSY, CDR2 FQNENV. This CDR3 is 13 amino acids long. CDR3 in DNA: TGTGCCAGCAGCCAATCGGGTTTCGAAAAACTGTTTTTT. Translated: CASSQSGFEKLFF.

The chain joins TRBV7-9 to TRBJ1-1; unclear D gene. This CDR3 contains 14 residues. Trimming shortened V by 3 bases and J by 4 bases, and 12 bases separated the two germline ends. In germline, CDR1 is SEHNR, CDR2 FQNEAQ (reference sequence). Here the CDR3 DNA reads TGTGCCAGCAGCTTTCTGGACCAGTCCACTGAAGCTTTCTTT. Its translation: CASSFLDQSTEAFF.

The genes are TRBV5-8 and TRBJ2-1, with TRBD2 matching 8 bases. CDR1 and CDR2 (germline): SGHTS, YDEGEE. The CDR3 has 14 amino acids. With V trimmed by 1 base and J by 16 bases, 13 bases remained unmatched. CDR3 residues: CASSLSGGASRYFF. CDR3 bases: TGTGCCAGCAGCTTGAGCGGGGGCGCCAGTCGCTATTTCTTC.

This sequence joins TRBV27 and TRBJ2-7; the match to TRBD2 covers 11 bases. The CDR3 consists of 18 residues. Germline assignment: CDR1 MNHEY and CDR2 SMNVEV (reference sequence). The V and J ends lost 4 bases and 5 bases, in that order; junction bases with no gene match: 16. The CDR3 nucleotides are TGTGCCAGCAGTTCGACTAGCGGGATAGTTCGCCATATCGACGAGCAGTACTTC. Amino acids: CASSSTSGIVRHIDEQYF.

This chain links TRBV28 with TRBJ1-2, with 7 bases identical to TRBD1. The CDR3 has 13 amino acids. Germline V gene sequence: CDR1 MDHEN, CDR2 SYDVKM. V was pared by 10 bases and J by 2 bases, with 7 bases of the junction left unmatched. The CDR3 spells CATGGTVNYGYTF. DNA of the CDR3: TGTGCCACCGGGGGGACAGTAAACTATGGCTACACCTTC.

This chain's CDR3 is CASRRTSGGAGTDTQYF. The CDR3 nucleotides read TGTGCCAGCAGACGGACTAGCGGGGGGGCGGGCACAGATACGCAGTATTTT. The J gene is TRBJ2-3, the V gene TRBV7-2, with TRBD2 identical over 15 bases. V shed 6 bases, J shed 1 base, and the junction held 5 bases outside the gene matches. CDR1 SGHTA and CDR2 FQGNSA come from the germline V gene. This CDR3 contains 17 residues. The full variable domain, with the rest looked up from reference TRBV7-2 and TRBJ2-3, is GAGVSQSPSNKVTEKGKDVELRCDPISGHTALYWYRQSLGQGLEFLIYFQGNSAPDKSGLPSDRFSAERTGGSVSTLTIQRTQQEDSAVYLCASRRTSGGAGTDTQYFGPGTRLTVL.

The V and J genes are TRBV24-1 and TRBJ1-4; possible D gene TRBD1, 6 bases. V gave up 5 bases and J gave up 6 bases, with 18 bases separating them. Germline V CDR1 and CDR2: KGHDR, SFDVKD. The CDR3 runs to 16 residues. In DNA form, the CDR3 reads TGTGCCACCAGTGTTCTGATACAGGGTGAGGATGAAAAACTGTTTTTT. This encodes CATSVLIQGEDEKLFF.

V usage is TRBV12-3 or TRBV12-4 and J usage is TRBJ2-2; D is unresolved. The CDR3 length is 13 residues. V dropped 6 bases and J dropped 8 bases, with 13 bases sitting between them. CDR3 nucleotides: TGTGCCAGCAGGGAAGGTTCGACTGGGGAGCTGTTTTTT. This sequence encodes CASREGSTGELFF.

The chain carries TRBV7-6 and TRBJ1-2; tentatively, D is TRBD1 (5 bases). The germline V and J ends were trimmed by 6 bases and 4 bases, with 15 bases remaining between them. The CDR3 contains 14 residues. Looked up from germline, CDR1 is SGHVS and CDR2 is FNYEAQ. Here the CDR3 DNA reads TGTGCCAGCAGTCCTGACAGTCAGAGCTATGGCTACACCTTC. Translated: CASSPDSQSYGYTF.

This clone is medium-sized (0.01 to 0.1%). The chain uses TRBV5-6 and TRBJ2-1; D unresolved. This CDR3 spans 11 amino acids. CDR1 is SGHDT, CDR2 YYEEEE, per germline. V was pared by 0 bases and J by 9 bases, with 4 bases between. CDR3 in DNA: TGTGCCAGCAGCTTGGGGGGTGAGCAGTTCTTC. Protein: CASSLGGEQFF. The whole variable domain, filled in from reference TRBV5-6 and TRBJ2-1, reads DAGVTQSPTHLIKTRGQQVTLRCSPKSGHDTVSWYQQALGQGPQFIFQYYEEEERQRGNFPDRFSGHQFPNYSSELNVNALLLGDSALYLCASSLGGEQFFGPGTRLTVL.

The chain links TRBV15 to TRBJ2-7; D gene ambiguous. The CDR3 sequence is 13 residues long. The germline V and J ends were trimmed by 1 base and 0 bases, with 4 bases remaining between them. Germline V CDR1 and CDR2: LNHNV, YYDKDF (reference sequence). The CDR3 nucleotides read TGTGCCACCAGCAGAGGAGACTCCTACGAGCAGTACTTC. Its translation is CATSRGDSYEQYF.

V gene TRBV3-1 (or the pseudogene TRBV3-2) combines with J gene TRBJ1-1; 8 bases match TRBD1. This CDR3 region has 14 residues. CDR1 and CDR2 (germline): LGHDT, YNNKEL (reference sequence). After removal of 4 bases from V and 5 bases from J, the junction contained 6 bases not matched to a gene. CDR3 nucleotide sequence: TGTGCCAGCAGCCCATCGAACAGGGGGACTGAAGCTTTCTTT. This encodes CASSPSNRGTEAFF.

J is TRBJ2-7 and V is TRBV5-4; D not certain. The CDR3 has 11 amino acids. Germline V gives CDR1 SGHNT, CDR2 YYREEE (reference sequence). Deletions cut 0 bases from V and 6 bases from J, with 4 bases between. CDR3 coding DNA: TGTGCCAGCAGCTTGGCTGGCGAGCAGTACTTC. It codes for CASSLAGEQYF.

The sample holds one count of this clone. CDR3: CASSPRGNQPQHF. In DNA, the CDR3 is TGTGCCAGCAGCCCGAGAGGGAATCAGCCCCAGCATTTT. This chain connects TRBV11-2 to TRBJ1-5, with D unclear. Germline CDR1 SGHAT, CDR2 FQNNGV. Trimming took 5 bases from V and 4 from J, leaving 9 bases between them. The CDR3 extends over 13 amino acids.

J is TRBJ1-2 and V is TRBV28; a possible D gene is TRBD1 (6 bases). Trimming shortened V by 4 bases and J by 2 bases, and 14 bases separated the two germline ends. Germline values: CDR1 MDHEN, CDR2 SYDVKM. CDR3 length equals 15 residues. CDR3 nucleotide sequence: TGTGCCAGCAGTTCGATTGGGGGGCCGAACTATGGCTACACCTTC. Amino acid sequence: CASSSIGGPNYGYTF.

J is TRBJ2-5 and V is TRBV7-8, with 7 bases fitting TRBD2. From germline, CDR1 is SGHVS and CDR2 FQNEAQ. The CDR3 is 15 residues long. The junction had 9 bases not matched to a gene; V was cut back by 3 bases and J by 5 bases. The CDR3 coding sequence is TGTGCCAGCAGCTTCCTATCGGGAGGAGTGGAGACCCAGTACTTC. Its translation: CASSFLSGGVETQYF.

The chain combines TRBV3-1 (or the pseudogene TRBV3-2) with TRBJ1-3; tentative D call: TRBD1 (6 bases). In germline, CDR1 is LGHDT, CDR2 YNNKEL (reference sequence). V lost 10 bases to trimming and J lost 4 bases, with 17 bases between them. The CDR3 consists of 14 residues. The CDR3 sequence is CATTGSVRGNTIYF. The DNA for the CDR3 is TGTGCCACCACAGGGAGCGTAAGGGGAAACACCATATATTTT.

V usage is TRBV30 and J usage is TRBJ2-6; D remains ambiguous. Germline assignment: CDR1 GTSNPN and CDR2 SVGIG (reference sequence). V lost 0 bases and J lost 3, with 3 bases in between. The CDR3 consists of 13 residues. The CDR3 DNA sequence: TGTGCCTGGAGTGTGGGTGGGGCCAACGTCCTGACTTTC. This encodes CAWSVGGANVLTF.